One sample yielded the 14 T cell receptor beta chains listed below, sequenced in a study of regulatory T cells in long-lasting Graves disease. Relying on iRepertoire HTBI primers and Arm-PCR of CDR3 regions, the team built TCR beta libraries. TCRdb re-called the multiplex PCR reads with MiXCR, one entry per CDR3 protein. This table has about 440,000 distinct CDR3 sequences, about 16% appearing once. The time point: newly diagnosed GD, antithyroid drugs for less than 3 months. The authors made the TCR library using RNA they extracted from PBMCs. These data are also associated with another study on T cells in Graves' hyperthyroidism and ophthalmopathy.

Specimen: peripheral blood mononuclear cells (PBMCs), collected at new diagnosis, from a patient treated with antithyroid drugs. The receptors stem from a woman younger than 45 with Graves disease.

The V gene is TRBV10-2, the J gene TRBJ2-1; D remains ambiguous. The CDR3 consists of 14 residues. Germline CDR1 reads WSHSY; CDR2 reads SAAADI. V gave up 2 bases and J gave up 6 bases, with 11 bases separating them. Written as DNA, the CDR3 is TGCGCCAGCAGTGAGCCGGCGTATTTCAATGAGCAGTTCTTC. It codes for CASSEPAYFNEQFF.

In its sample, this clonotype was seen many times. The chain uses TRBV5-1 and TRBJ2-7, with TRBD2 matching over 8 bases. The germline gives CDR1 SGHRS, CDR2 YFSETQ. The junction had 7 bases not matched to a gene; V was cut back by 7 bases and J by 4 bases. The CDR3 spans 13 residues. The CDR3 sequence is CASGRGDGYEQYF. The DNA for the CDR3 is TGCGCCAGCGGGCGGGGGGACGGGTACGAGCAGTACTTC.

This clonotype was counted between two and nine times. The chain recombines TRBV12-3 or TRBV12-4 with TRBJ2-1; possible D gene TRBD1, 6 bases. The CDR3 has 15 amino acids. Trimming shortened V by 7 bases and J by 8 bases, and 21 bases separated the two germline ends. The CDR3 bases are TGTGCCAGCACCGAATTGGGACACCCGGTCGATGAGCAGTTCTTC. The encoded protein is CASTELGHPVDEQFF.

This clonotype appeared a few times. The chain has TRBV3-1 and TRBJ1-4, with a tentative D call TRBD1 (6 bases). V was shortened by 3 bases and J by 0 bases, with 11 bases between the two germline ends. The CDR3 totals 16 residues. Per the germline V gene, CDR1 is LGHDT and CDR2 is YNNKEL (reference sequence). The CDR3 nucleotides read TGTGCCAGCAGCCACCTGGACAGCGCAACTAATGAAAAACTGTTTTTT. Its protein product is CASSHLDSATNEKLFF. Full variable domain (outside the CDR3, taken from reference TRBV3-1 and TRBJ1-4): DTAVSQTPKYLVTQMGNDKSIKCEQNLGHDTMYWYKQDSKKFLKIMFSYNNKELIINETVPNRFSPKSPDKAHLNLHINSLELGDSAVYFCASSHLDSATNEKLFFGSGTQLSVL.

This clonotype was recorded a few times. V usage is TRBV24-1 and J usage is TRBJ2-1; D gene uncertain. Germline CDR1 reads KGHDR; CDR2 reads SFDVKD. This CDR3 is 12 amino acids long. With 7 bases removed from V and 6 bases from J, the gap between germline ends came to 9 bases. CDR3 bases: TGTGCCACCAGCGCACCGACCAATGAGCAGTTCTTC. Translation: CATSAPTNEQFF.

This clonotype was observed a handful of times. The chain links TRBV10-3 to TRBJ1-5; D not resolved. Trimming removed 8 bases at V and 4 bases at J, with 9 bases between. The length of the CDR3 is 12 residues. Germline CDR1 and CDR2: ENHRY and SYGVKD. CDR3 residues: CAIQSPNQPQHF. CDR3 coding DNA: TGTGCCATCCAGAGTCCAAATCAGCCCCAGCATTTT.

This clonotype was found many times. The chain recombines TRBV10-3 with TRBJ1-1; TRBD1 agrees at 9 bases. The trim removed 2 bases at V and 3 bases at J, leaving 4 bases unmatched. Germline CDR1 is ENHRY and CDR2 is SYGVKD. The CDR3 spans 15 residues. The CDR3 DNA follows: TGTGCCATCAGTGAGGGAGACAGGGGGTACACTGAAGCTTTCTTT. Translation: CAISEGDRGYTEAFF.

There are many counts of this clonotype. The chain has TRBV7-8 and TRBJ2-1; D assignment may be TRBD1 or TRBD2 (7 bases each). Trimming stripped 7 bases from V and 10 bases from J, with 23 bases between. The CDR3 contains 15 residues. CDR1 SGHVS and CDR2 FQNEAQ come from the germline V gene. The CDR3 DNA follows: TGTGCCAGCAATAGGGGGCTAGGGGGGGCATCGGAGCAGTTCTTC. Encoded protein: CASNRGLGGASEQFF.

V gene TRBV24-1 combines with J gene TRBJ2-1, with 7 bases aligning to TRBD2. Per the germline V gene, CDR1 is KGHDR and CDR2 is SFDVKD. The V segment lost 5 bases and the J segment 2 bases; nucleotides outside the gene matches: 2. This CDR3 comprises 14 residues. CDR3 nucleotides: TGTGCCACCAGTGCTGCGGGGGCCTACAATGAGCAGTTCTTC. It codes for CATSAAGAYNEQFF.

This rearrangement joins TRBV15 to TRBJ1-2; no reliable D call. Trimming shortened V by 0 bases and J by 8 bases, and 13 bases separated the two germline ends. The CDR3 totals 14 residues. Germline loops: CDR1 LNHNV, CDR2 YYDKDF (reference sequence). For the CDR3, the DNA is TGTGCCACCAGCAGAGACGACTCCCGTGGGGGCTACACCTTC. Translated: CATSRDDSRGGYTF.

A few counts support this clonotype. The chain links TRBV27 to TRBJ2-3, with TRBD2 matching over 9 bases. V lost 6 bases, J lost 2 bases, and 12 bases stayed unmatched. The CDR3 is 17 residues long. The germline gives CDR1 MNHEY, CDR2 SMNVEV (reference sequence). CDR3: CASSVPPLAGYTDTQYF. The CDR3 DNA reads as TGTGCCAGCAGCGTTCCCCCTCTAGCGGGGTACACAGATACGCAGTATTTT.

The chain joins TRBV5-6 to TRBJ2-3; D uncertain. In germline, CDR1 is SGHDT, CDR2 YYEEEE. The CDR3 consists of 14 residues. The germline V and J ends were trimmed by 3 bases and 6 bases, with 14 bases remaining between them. The DNA of the CDR3 is TGTGCCAGCAGCTCCCCTGGGGTGTGGGATACGCAGTATTTT. This encodes CASSSPGVWDTQYF.

In its sample, this clonotype was seen many times. V gene TRBV11-1 combines with J gene TRBJ1-1, with D maybe TRBD1 (5 bases). CDR1 and CDR2 (germline): SGHAT, FQDESV (reference sequence). The CDR3 runs to 12 residues. V was trimmed by 5 bases and J by 7 bases, leaving 11 bases between them. The CDR3, as DNA: TGTGCCAGCAGCACCCAGACAGATGAAGCTTTCTTT. Translation gives CASSTQTDEAFF.

The V call is TRBV7-3, the J call TRBJ2-1; D is tentatively TRBD1 or TRBD2 (5 bases each). V was trimmed by 2 bases and J by 10 bases, leaving 12 bases between them. This CDR3 comprises 13 residues. The germline gives CDR1 SGHTA, CDR2 FQGTGA. CDR3 region: CASSLSGAGEQFF. The DNA of the CDR3 is TGTGCCAGCAGCTTATCCGGGGCCGGCGAGCAGTTCTTC.